The present TCR beta chain was sequenced within a study of T-cell memory formation after mild COVID-19. V lost 0 bases, J lost 2 bases, and 10 bases lay in between. Germline-derived CDR1 and CDR2 are SGDLS and YYNGEE. The CDR3 is made up of 15 amino acids. In regard to this clonotype: Antigen unknown.

The authors produced TCR alpha and TCR beta cDNA libraries with sample barcodes and UMIs by 5'RACE using constant-segment primers. TCRdb redid the calling of the 5' RACE reads with MiXCR, one entry per CDR3 protein. The sample lists around 390,000 distinct CDR3 sequences; roughly 15% were seen once. Study-wide results and limits: Clones that contracted from day 15 to 85 had balanced CD4/CD8; later expanders were CD4+ biased.

Sequencing was carried out using PBMCs or a T cell subset sorted from them (not recorded which). V usage is TRBV9 and J usage is TRBJ2-3; TRBD2 might be the D (6 bases). The TCR comes from a man aged 18 to 30 who had mild COVID-19 (a few samples of this study predate the infection). Cell type and time point are not known. CDR3 DNA sequence: TGTGCCAGCAGCGTAGGGGGACTGATCACAGATACGCAGTATTTT. Translated: CASSVGGLITDTQYF.